The clone carrying this T cell receptor (beta chain) was seen at least ten times. The antigen remains undetermined. The CDR3 has 15 amino acids. Germline CDR1 LNHDA, CDR2 SQIVND (reference sequence). With 4 bases removed from V and 4 bases from J, the gap between germline ends came to 14 bases. The sample originates from a study of CD8+CD57+ T cells in acquired aplastic anemia. Findings and caveats of the study: The same twenty-nine CD8+ CDR3 sequences occurred in patients and in controls. CD8+ Simpson's diversity showed no significant patient-control difference.

TCR beta VDJ and CDR3 profiling used genomic DNA as template. TCRdb re-called the reads through MiXCR, storing one row per CDR3 protein. The sample yields about 420,000 distinct CDR3 sequences, roughly 68% seen once. V usage is TRBV19 and J usage is TRBJ1-5; D perhaps matches TRBD1 (5 bases). This TCR derives from a human donor in good health, serving as a control. Sequenced: sorted CD4+, CD8+, or CD8+CD57+ T cells (not recorded which) from PBMCs. In nucleotides, the CDR3 is TGTGCCAGTAGTACCGCCGGGACCCCGAATCAGCCCCAGCATTTT. Its translation: CASSTAGTPNQPQHF.